Following are 17 T cell receptor beta chains from one sample sequenced in a study of cytomegalovirus exposure and HLA in healthy donors. The method was immunoSEQ multiplex PCR; TCRdb's version includes in-frame clones alone and lacks a portion of them. The sample records 90,000 to 110,000 clones, about nine tenths being singletons. The sample comprised PBMCs. All receptors come from a woman under 30 in good health and CMV-seronegative.

The V call is TRBV20-1, the J call TRBJ2-1; D call uncertain. V shed 5 bases and J shed 9 bases, with 11 bases lying between them. This CDR3 region has 11 residues. CDR1 and CDR2 (germline): DFQATT, SNEGSKA (reference sequence). CDR3 coding DNA: TGCAGTGCTCCTCAGGTGGGTGAGCAGTTCTTC. Residues: CSAPQVGEQFF.

This chain joins TRBV27 and TRBJ1-2; 8 nucleotides agree with TRBD1. Looked up from germline, CDR1 is MNHEY and CDR2 is SMNVEV (reference sequence). The CDR3 is 16 residues long. The V gene end was trimmed by 4 bases and the J gene end by 4 bases; junction bases not matched to a gene: 11. In DNA form, the CDR3 reads TGTGCCAGCAGTTCGAAGCAGGGGGCGCCATCCTATGGCTACACCTTC. This translates into CASSSKQGAPSYGYTF.

The chain recombines TRBV11-2 with TRBJ2-7; TRBD2 matches at 14 bases. Losses at the gene ends were 1 base for V and 2 bases for J; bases not matched to a gene: 4. Germline loops: CDR1 SGHAT, CDR2 FQNNGV. The length of the CDR3 is 17 residues. CDR3 sequence reads: CASSLAGLAGVTYEQYF. In DNA form, the CDR3 reads TGTGCCAGCAGCTTAGCGGGACTAGCGGGGGTTACCTACGAGCAGTACTTC. Full variable domain (outside the CDR3, taken from reference TRBV11-2 and TRBJ2-7): EAGVAQSPRYKIIEKRQSVAFWCNPISGHATLYWYQQILGQGPKLLIQFQNNGVVDDSQLPKDRFSAERLKGVDSTLKIQPAKLEDSAVYLCASSLAGLAGVTYEQYFGPGTRLTVT.

This chain links TRBV7-9 with TRBJ2-1, with 8 positions matching TRBD2. The length of the CDR3 is 17 residues. The germline V gene encodes CDR1 SEHNR and CDR2 FQNEAQ (reference sequence). V trimming: 1 base; J trimming: 5 bases; junction bases outside the gene matches: 10. CDR3 in DNA: TGTGCCAGCAGCTTAGGCGGTACTAGCGGAGTTAACAATGAGCAGTTCTTC. As protein: CASSLGGTSGVNNEQFF.

The chain carries TRBV4-3 and TRBJ2-7, with TRBD1 identical over 7 bases. Germline-derived CDR1 and CDR2 are LGHNA and YSLEER. The junction had 4 bases not matched to a gene; V was cut back by 5 bases and J by 0 bases. The CDR3 is made up of 14 amino acids. The CDR3 sequence is CASSLGDSSYEQYF. In DNA form, the CDR3 reads TGCGCCAGCAGCTTGGGGGACAGCTCCTACGAGCAGTACTTC.

V is TRBV9 and J is TRBJ2-7; a weak D match, TRBD1 (6 bases). The CDR3 is 15 residues long. Germline V gene sequence: CDR1 SGDLS, CDR2 YYNGEE. Deletions cut 3 bases from V and 5 bases from J, with 18 bases between. The CDR3 coding sequence is TGTGCCAGCAGCGCTGATGGGACACCACTCCACGAGCAGTACTTC. It codes for CASSADGTPLHEQYF.

V is TRBV11-2 and J is TRBJ2-3; 7 bases fit TRBD1. V shed 3 bases, J shed 3 bases, and the junction held 6 bases outside the gene matches. This CDR3 has 15 amino acids. Germline-derived CDR1 and CDR2 are SGHAT and FQNNGV. The CDR3: CASSLQGDDTDTQYF. The CDR3 DNA follows: TGTGCCAGCAGCTTGCAGGGGGACGATACAGATACGCAGTATTTT.

This clone came up a few times. The genes are TRBV7-2 and TRBJ2-1; 13 bases fit TRBD2. Germline values: CDR1 SGHTA, CDR2 FQGNSA. With 1 base clipped from V and 6 bases from J, the junction kept 3 bases outside the gene matches. The CDR3 totals 16 residues. DNA for the CDR3: TGTGCCAGCAGCTTAGGAGGACTAGCGGGGGCCAATGAGCAGTTCTTC. This codes for CASSLGGLAGANEQFF.

The chain carries TRBV4-1 and TRBJ1-2; a possible D gene is TRBD1 (5 bases). The ends were cut back, 4 bases at V and 5 bases at J, with 26 bases in the middle. Germline loops: CDR1 MGHRA, CDR2 YSYEKL. The CDR3 spans 18 residues. This chain's CDR3 is CASSLLSRVLPGGYGYTF. DNA for the CDR3: TGCGCCAGCAGCCTTCTTTCTAGGGTACTGCCGGGGGGGTATGGCTACACCTTC.

The rearrangement links TRBV29-1 to TRBJ1-4; TRBD1 agrees at 7 bases. CDR3 length: 14 amino acids. Germline CDR1 reads SQVTM; CDR2 reads ANQGSEA. With V trimmed by 4 bases and J by 3 bases, 5 bases remained unmatched. CDR3 nucleotide sequence: TGCAGCGTTGGGTCCGGGACAGCTAATGAAAAACTGTTTTTT. This encodes CSVGSGTANEKLFF.

This CDR3 reads CASSPTPGQGVQAFF. Written as DNA, the CDR3 is TGTGCCAGCTCACCAACTCCGGGACAGGGCGTTCAAGCTTTCTTT. The genes are TRBV18 and TRBJ1-1, with 9 bases lining up with TRBD1. With 2 bases clipped from V and 9 bases from J, the junction kept 10 bases outside the gene matches. CDR3 size: 15 residues. In germline, CDR1 is KGHSH, CDR2 LQKENI.

J is TRBJ2-7 and V is TRBV7-6, with 7 bases lining up with TRBD2. The CDR3 sequence is 13 residues long. With 5 bases clipped from V and 7 bases from J, the junction kept 8 bases outside the gene matches. The germline V gene encodes CDR1 SGHVS and CDR2 FNYEAQ. DNA of the CDR3: TGTGCCAGCAGCGCGGGGGAGTGGGGGGAGCAGTACTTC. Amino acid sequence: CASSAGEWGEQYF. Based on the CDR3 plus reference TRBV7-6 and TRBJ2-7, the full variable domain is GAGVSQSPRYKVTKRGQDVALRCDPISGHVSLYWYRQALGQGPEFLTYFNYEAQQDKSGLPNDRFSAERPEGSISTLTIQRTEQRDSAMYRCASSAGEWGEQYFGPGTRLTVT.

The V call is TRBV28, the J call TRBJ1-1; D possibly corresponds to TRBD1 (5 bases). The germline V gene has CDR1 MDHEN and CDR2 SYDVKM. The CDR3 runs 12 residues. The ends were cut back, 10 bases at V and 5 bases at J, with 14 bases in the middle. CDR3 coding DNA: TGTGCCATCACAGCACGGGGGACTGAAGCTTTCTTT. It encodes CAITARGTEAFF.

The rearrangement uses TRBV9 and TRBJ1-5; D remains ambiguous. The germline gives CDR1 SGDLS, CDR2 YYNGEE. V lost 4 bases and J 4 bases, leaving 15 bases between the germline ends. The CDR3 consists of 15 residues. In nucleotides, the CDR3 is TGTGCCAGCAGCCCTAGGCCAAGTCTTAATCAGCCCCAGCATTTT. Translation gives CASSPRPSLNQPQHF.

This clone was counted a few times. The V gene is TRBV13, the J gene TRBJ1-1, with D perhaps TRBD1 (5 bases). V lost 1 base to trimming and J lost 3 bases, with 9 bases between them. The CDR3 is 14 residues long. Germline loops: CDR1 PRHDT, CDR2 FYEKMQ (reference sequence). CDR3 protein: CASSLEGVHTEAFF. CDR3 coding DNA: TGTGCCAGCAGCTTAGAAGGGGTGCACACTGAAGCTTTCTTT.

CDR3 coding DNA: TGTGCCAGCAGCGCCCAAACAGGGTTAGGGACCGGGGAGCTGTTTTTT. This encodes CASSAQTGLGTGELFF. The gene calls are TRBV7-2 and TRBJ2-2, with D perhaps matching TRBD1 (6 bases). The CDR3 consists of 16 residues. CDR1 and CDR2 from the germline V gene are SGHTA and FQGNSA. The V end was cut by 5 bases, the J end by 5 bases, with 18 bases between.

The chain employs TRBV21-1 and TRBJ2-3; the table's D call, TRBD1, has no DNA check behind it. TRBV21-1 is annotated as a pseudogene. CDR3 length: 16 amino acids. Written as DNA, the CDR3 is TGTGCCAGCAGCGCCAGGGGTGGCGGCGACACAGATACGCAGTATTTT. It encodes CASSARGGGDTDTQYF.